The clone carrying this T cell receptor (beta chain) was observed many times. The antigen is unknown. TCRdb ran MiXCR on the 5' RACE reads and lists one entry per CDR3 protein. The sample records 1.5 million to 2 million distinct CDR3 sequences, around 29% being singletons. The data were obtained in a study of identical twins. General study results and limits: There was more out-of-frame TCR alpha sharing in monozygotic twins than models estimated.

Between the trimmed V and J ends, which lost 6 bases and 0 bases, there was a span of 9 bases. The CDR3 sequence is 14 residues long. Germline CDR1 MDHEN, CDR2 SYDVKM. This chain connects TRBV28 to TRBJ2-4; D possibly corresponds to TRBD2 (6 bases). The sequenced material came from cord blood. The receptor's source is a newborn girl in good health. The chain's CDR3 is CASRPAGAKNIQYF. For the CDR3, the DNA is TGTGCCAGCAGGCCAGCGGGAGCCAAAAACATTCAGTACTTC.